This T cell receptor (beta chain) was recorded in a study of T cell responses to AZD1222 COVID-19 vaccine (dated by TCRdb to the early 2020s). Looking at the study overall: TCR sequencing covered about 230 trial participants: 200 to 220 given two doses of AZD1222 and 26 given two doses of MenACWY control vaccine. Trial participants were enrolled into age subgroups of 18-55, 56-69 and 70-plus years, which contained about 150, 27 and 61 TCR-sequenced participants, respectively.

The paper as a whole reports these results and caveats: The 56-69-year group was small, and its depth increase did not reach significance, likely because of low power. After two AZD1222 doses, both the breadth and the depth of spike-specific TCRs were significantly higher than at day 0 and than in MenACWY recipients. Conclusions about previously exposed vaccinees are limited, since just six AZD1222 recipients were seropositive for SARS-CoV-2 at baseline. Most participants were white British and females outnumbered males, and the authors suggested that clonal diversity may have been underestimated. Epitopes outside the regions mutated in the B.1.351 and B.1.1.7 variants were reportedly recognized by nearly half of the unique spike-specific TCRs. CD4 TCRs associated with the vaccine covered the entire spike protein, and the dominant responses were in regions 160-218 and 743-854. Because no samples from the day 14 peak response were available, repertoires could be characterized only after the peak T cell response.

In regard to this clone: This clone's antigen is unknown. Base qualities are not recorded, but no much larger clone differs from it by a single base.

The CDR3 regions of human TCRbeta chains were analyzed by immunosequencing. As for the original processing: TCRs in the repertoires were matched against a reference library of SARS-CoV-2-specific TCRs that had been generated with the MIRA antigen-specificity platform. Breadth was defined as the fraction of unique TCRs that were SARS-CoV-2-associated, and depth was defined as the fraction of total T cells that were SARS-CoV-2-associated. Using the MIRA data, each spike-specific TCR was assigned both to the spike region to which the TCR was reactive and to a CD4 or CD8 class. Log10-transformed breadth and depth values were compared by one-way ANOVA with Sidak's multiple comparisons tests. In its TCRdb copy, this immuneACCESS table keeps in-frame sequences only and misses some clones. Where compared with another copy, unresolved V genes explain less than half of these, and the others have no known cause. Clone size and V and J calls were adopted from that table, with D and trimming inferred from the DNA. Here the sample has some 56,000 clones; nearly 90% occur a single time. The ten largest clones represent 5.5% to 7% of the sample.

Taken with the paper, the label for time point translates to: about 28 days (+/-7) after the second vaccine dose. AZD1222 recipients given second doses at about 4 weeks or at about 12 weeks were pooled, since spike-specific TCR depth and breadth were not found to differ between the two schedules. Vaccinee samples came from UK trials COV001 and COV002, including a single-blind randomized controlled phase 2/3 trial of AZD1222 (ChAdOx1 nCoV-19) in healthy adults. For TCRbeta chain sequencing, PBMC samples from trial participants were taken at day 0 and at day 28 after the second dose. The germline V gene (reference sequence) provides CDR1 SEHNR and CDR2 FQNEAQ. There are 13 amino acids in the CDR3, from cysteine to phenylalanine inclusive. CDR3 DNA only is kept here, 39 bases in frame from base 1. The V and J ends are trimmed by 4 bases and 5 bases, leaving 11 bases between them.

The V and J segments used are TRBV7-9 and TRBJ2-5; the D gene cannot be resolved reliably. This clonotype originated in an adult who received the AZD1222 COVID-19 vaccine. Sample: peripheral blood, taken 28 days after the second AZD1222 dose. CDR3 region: CASSSNVVETQYF. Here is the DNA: TGTGCCAGCAGCTCCAACGTGGTTGAGACCCAGTACTTC.